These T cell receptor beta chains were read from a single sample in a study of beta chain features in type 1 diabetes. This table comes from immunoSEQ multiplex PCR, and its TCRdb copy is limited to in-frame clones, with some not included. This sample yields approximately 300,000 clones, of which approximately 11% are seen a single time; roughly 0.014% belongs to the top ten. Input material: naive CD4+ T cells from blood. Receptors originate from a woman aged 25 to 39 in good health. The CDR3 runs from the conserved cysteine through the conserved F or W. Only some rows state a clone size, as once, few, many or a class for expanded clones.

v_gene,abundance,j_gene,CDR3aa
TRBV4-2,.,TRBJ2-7,CASSQDTSGSYEQYF
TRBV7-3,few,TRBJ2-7,CASSLETEGEQYF
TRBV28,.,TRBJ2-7,CASSFGLAGLDEQYF
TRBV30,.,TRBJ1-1,CAWRKEGFGEAFF
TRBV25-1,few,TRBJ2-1,CASSESGGRAGDEQFF
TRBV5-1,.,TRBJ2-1,CASSWGLAGLDEQFF
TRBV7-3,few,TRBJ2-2,CASSLGGNTGELFF
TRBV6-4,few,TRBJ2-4,CASSGERGINIQYF
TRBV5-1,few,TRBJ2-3,CASSNGLAGDTDTQYF
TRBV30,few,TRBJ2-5,CAWTNQETQYF
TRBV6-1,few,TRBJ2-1,CASSQRFGEQFF
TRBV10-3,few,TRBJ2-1,CAISEQGTYNEQFF
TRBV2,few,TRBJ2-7,CASSEKGLASIEQYF
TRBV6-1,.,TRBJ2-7,CASSTYRGSYEQYF
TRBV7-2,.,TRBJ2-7,CASRSGGLYEQYF
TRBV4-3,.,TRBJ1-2,CASSQIQGARRTNYGYTF
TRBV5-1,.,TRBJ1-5,CASSLARGQPQHF
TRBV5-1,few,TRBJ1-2,CASRPPGGTEIGYTF
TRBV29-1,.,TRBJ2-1,CGGGLFAYNEQFF
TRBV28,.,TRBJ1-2,CASGTVYGYTF
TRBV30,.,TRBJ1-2,CAWSVQQGTGYTF
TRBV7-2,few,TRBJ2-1,CASSGTSGGYNEQFF
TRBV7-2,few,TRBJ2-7,CASSSGQGHYEQYF
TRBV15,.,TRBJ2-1,CATSRTGDFYNEQFF
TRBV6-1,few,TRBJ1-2,CASSESAGNYGYTF
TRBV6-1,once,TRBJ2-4,CASSEQWGRGNIQYF
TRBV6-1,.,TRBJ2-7,CASSEFPLAGGKYEQYF